The rows below give T cell receptor beta chains drawn from one sample of a study of long-term antiretroviral therapy in people with HIV. The method was immunoSEQ multiplex PCR; TCRdb's version includes in-frame clones alone and lacks a portion of them. Of 29,000 or so clones in the sample, approximately 94% are singletons; the top ten hold about 2.6%. Sequencing was performed on unsorted PBMCs, taken roughly 7.1 years after starting antiretroviral therapy. These receptors all come from a man aged 50-59 years with HIV. Both conserved end residues are part of each CDR3. Fields, in order: clone size, D gene, V gene, J gene, CDR3 DNA, CDR3 protein. The D gene is left open where the match is weak. Size values are once, few and many counts, or a class for expanded clones, and some rows have none.

clone size: -; D gene: -; V gene: TRBV19; J gene: TRBJ1-6; CDR3 DNA: TGTGCCAGTAGTATCTTCTCGTCACCCCTCCACTTT; CDR3 protein: CASSIFSSPLHF
clone size: -; D gene: -; V gene: TRBV6-1; J gene: TRBJ2-7; CDR3 DNA: TGTGCCAGCAGCCTCGCGGGTGGACTATACGAGCAGTACTTC; CDR3 protein: CASSLAGGLYEQYF
clone size: -; D gene: -; V gene: TRBV9; J gene: TRBJ1-1; CDR3 DNA: TGTGCCAGCAGCGTAAGGGCGGACACTGAAGCTTTCTTT; CDR3 protein: CASSVRADTEAFF
clone size: -; D gene: -; V gene: TRBV9; J gene: TRBJ2-1; CDR3 DNA: TGTGCCAGCAGCGGGGGTGGGCACGTAATCTTC; CDR3 protein: CASSGGGHVIF
clone size: -; D gene: -; V gene: TRBV10-3; J gene: TRBJ2-4; CDR3 DNA: TGTGCCATCAGTGATACCCGGGGGGCGGGAAACATTCAGTACTTC; CDR3 protein: CAISDTRGAGNIQYF
clone size: -; D gene: -; V gene: TRBV6-5; J gene: TRBJ2-7; CDR3 DNA: TGTGCCAGCAGTTACGGGGTATCCTACGAGCAGTACTTC; CDR3 protein: CASSYGVSYEQYF
clone size: -; D gene: -; V gene: TRBV12-5; J gene: TRBJ1-5; CDR3 DNA: TGTGCTAGTGGTTTGGCACAGGATCAGCCCCAGCATTTT; CDR3 protein: CASGLAQDQPQHF
clone size: -; D gene: -; V gene: TRBV5-1; J gene: TRBJ2-7; CDR3 DNA: TGCGCCAGCAGCTTGCAGGGTATGGCCTACGAGCAGTACTTC; CDR3 protein: CASSLQGMAYEQYF
clone size: -; D gene: -; V gene: TRBV7-7; J gene: TRBJ2-3; CDR3 DNA: TGTGCCAGCAGTCTTGGGGAGTCTGGCACAGATACGCAGTATTTT; CDR3 protein: CASSLGESGTDTQYF
clone size: -; D gene: -; V gene: TRBV21-1; J gene: TRBJ2-2; CDR3 DNA: TGTGCCAGCAGCAAACGAGTAGACAGGGGGCGGGTCACCGGGGAGCTGTTTTTT; CDR3 protein: CASSKRVDRGRVTGELFF
clone size: few; D gene: -; V gene: TRBV5-1; J gene: TRBJ2-2; CDR3 DNA: TGCGCCAGCAGCCCCCGAGTGGGCGACACCGGGGAGCTGTTTTTT; CDR3 protein: CASSPRVGDTGELFF
clone size: -; D gene: TRBD1; V gene: TRBV9; J gene: TRBJ2-5; CDR3 DNA: TGTGCCAGCAGCGCGACAGGGGGCCAAGAGACCCAGTACTTC; CDR3 protein: CASSATGGQETQYF
clone size: -; D gene: -; V gene: TRBV30; J gene: TRBJ1-6; CDR3 DNA: TGTGCCTGGAGTGGAGGATCACCCCTCCACTTT; CDR3 protein: CAWSGGSPLHF
clone size: -; D gene: TRBD2; V gene: TRBV27; J gene: TRBJ2-7; CDR3 DNA: TGTGCCAGCAGTTTGGCTGCTAGCGGGCCCGAGCAGTACTTC; CDR3 protein: CASSLAASGPEQYF
clone size: -; D gene: TRBD2; V gene: TRBV5-1; J gene: TRBJ2-7; CDR3 DNA: TGCGCCAGCAGCGATAGCGGGGGGATCTACGAGCAGTACTTC; CDR3 protein: CASSDSGGIYEQYF
clone size: -; D gene: -; V gene: TRBV6-5; J gene: TRBJ1-3; CDR3 DNA: TGTGCCAGTAGTTCCCGCGGAGGTGGAAACACCATATATTTT; CDR3 protein: CASSSRGGGNTIYF
clone size: -; D gene: -; V gene: TRBV7-9; J gene: TRBJ1-4; CDR3 DNA: TGTGCCAGCAGCGAGGCTGGGGGAGATGAAAAACTGTTTTTT; CDR3 protein: CASSEAGGDEKLFF
clone size: -; D gene: -; V gene: TRBV5-4; J gene: TRBJ2-3; CDR3 DNA: TGTGCCAGCAGCTTACCGGGGGGCGGCGCAGATACGCAGTATTTT; CDR3 protein: CASSLPGGGADTQYF
clone size: -; D gene: -; V gene: TRBV9; J gene: TRBJ2-1; CDR3 DNA: TGTGCCAGCAGCTTAGGGGACAATGAGCAGTTCTTC; CDR3 protein: CASSLGDNEQFF
clone size: -; D gene: TRBD2; V gene: TRBV6-1; J gene: TRBJ2-1; CDR3 DNA: TGTGCCAGCAGTAAGACTAGCGGGGGGGCAGATGAGCAGTTCTTC; CDR3 protein: CASSKTSGGADEQFF
clone size: -; D gene: -; V gene: TRBV20-1; J gene: TRBJ2-3; CDR3 DNA: TGCAGTGCTTCCGTGGGAGATACGCAGTATTTT; CDR3 protein: CSASVGDTQYF
clone size: -; D gene: -; V gene: TRBV9; J gene: TRBJ1-3; CDR3 DNA: TGTGCCAGCAGCGTAGCCGACTCTGGAAACACCATATATTTT; CDR3 protein: CASSVADSGNTIYF
clone size: few; D gene: -; V gene: TRBV19; J gene: TRBJ1-6; CDR3 DNA: TGTGCCAGTAGGGAGGAGGATCGTTATTCACCCCTCCACTTT; CDR3 protein: CASREEDRYSPLHF
clone size: -; D gene: TRBD2; V gene: TRBV9; J gene: TRBJ2-3; CDR3 DNA: TGTGCCAGCAGCGTAGGGCTAGCGGGGGGGGTGTCAGATACGCAGTATTTT; CDR3 protein: CASSVGLAGGVSDTQYF
clone size: -; D gene: -; V gene: TRBV5-6; J gene: TRBJ1-1; CDR3 DNA: TGTGCCAGCAGTTTCACGGGGGACGGCTTGAACACTGAAGCTTTCTTT; CDR3 protein: CASSFTGDGLNTEAFF
clone size: -; D gene: TRBD1; V gene: TRBV7-8; J gene: TRBJ1-2; CDR3 DNA: TGTGCCAGCAGCTCCAGGACAGGGTATGGCTACACCTTC; CDR3 protein: CASSSRTGYGYTF
clone size: -; D gene: TRBD1; V gene: TRBV12-5; J gene: TRBJ2-2; CDR3 DNA: TGTGCTAGTGGTTTGGTCCGCGGACAGGTTCCCACCGGGGAGCTGTTTTTT; CDR3 protein: CASGLVRGQVPTGELFF
clone size: -; D gene: -; V gene: TRBV7-2; J gene: TRBJ2-2; CDR3 DNA: TGTGCCAGCAGCTTAAGATACAGGGGGGGGACCGGGGAGCTGTTTTTT; CDR3 protein: CASSLRYRGGTGELFF
clone size: -; D gene: TRBD2; V gene: TRBV5-1; J gene: TRBJ2-1; CDR3 DNA: TGCGCCAGCAGCTTGGGGGCCGGGGGGGCTGATGAGCAGTTCTTC; CDR3 protein: CASSLGAGGADEQFF
clone size: -; D gene: -; V gene: TRBV6-1; J gene: TRBJ1-5; CDR3 DNA: TGTGCCAGCAGTGAGGGTAGGGGGAGGAGCAATCAGCCCCAGCATTTT; CDR3 protein: CASSEGRGRSNQPQHF
clone size: -; D gene: TRBD1; V gene: TRBV4-3; J gene: TRBJ1-2; CDR3 DNA: TGCGCCAGCAGCCAACAGGGGGCAGGGGGCTACACCTTC; CDR3 protein: CASSQQGAGGYTF
clone size: -; D gene: TRBD1; V gene: TRBV28; J gene: TRBJ1-4; CDR3 DNA: TGTGCCAGCAGTCCCCTTGGGGGCAGGGGGCCGACTAATGAAAAACTGTTTTTT; CDR3 protein: CASSPLGGRGPTNEKLFF
clone size: -; D gene: -; V gene: TRBV5-1; J gene: TRBJ2-3; CDR3 DNA: TGCGCCAGCAGCTTGGCGGGGGACCCCCCAGATACGCAGTATTTT; CDR3 protein: CASSLAGDPPDTQYF
clone size: -; D gene: -; V gene: TRBV29-1; J gene: TRBJ1-2; CDR3 DNA: TGCAGCGTCGAGAGGGGGGAGCCCGACTATGGCTACACCTTC; CDR3 protein: CSVERGEPDYGYTF
clone size: -; D gene: -; V gene: TRBV9; J gene: TRBJ2-7; CDR3 DNA: TGTGCCAGCAGCGGCGACACGTTCCCCTACGAGCAGTACTTC; CDR3 protein: CASSGDTFPYEQYF
clone size: -; D gene: TRBD1; V gene: TRBV29-1; J gene: TRBJ2-3; CDR3 DNA: TGCAGCGTTCCCCTAAGACAGGGATCGTCAGATACGCAGTATTTT; CDR3 protein: CSVPLRQGSSDTQYF
clone size: -; D gene: -; V gene: TRBV11-2; J gene: TRBJ2-7; CDR3 DNA: TGTGCCAGCAGCTTAGTCGTTAGAATGAACGAGCAGTACTTC; CDR3 protein: CASSLVVRMNEQYF
clone size: -; D gene: -; V gene: TRBV5-1; J gene: TRBJ2-2; CDR3 DNA: TGCGCCAGCAGCCTGACAACACCGTCGGGTGGTTCCACCGGGGAGCTGTTTTTT; CDR3 protein: CASSLTTPSGGSTGELFF
clone size: -; D gene: -; V gene: TRBV28; J gene: TRBJ1-1; CDR3 DNA: TGTGCCAGCAGTTTATACGGGTTTGAAGCTTTCTTT; CDR3 protein: CASSLYGFEAFF
clone size: -; D gene: -; V gene: TRBV5-1; J gene: TRBJ2-2; CDR3 DNA: TGCGCCAGCAGCTTCTCAGGGGACCGCACCGGGGAGCTGTTTTTT; CDR3 protein: CASSFSGDRTGELFF
clone size: -; D gene: -; V gene: TRBV5-4; J gene: TRBJ1-6; CDR3 DNA: TGTGCCAGCAGCTTGGCTAGAGACACCAATTCACCCCTCCACTTT; CDR3 protein: CASSLARDTNSPLHF
clone size: -; D gene: TRBD1; V gene: TRBV4-1; J gene: TRBJ2-1; CDR3 DNA: TGCGCCAGCAGACCACTTGGACAGGATACCTACAATGAGCAGTTCTTC; CDR3 protein: CASRPLGQDTYNEQFF
clone size: -; D gene: -; V gene: TRBV6-5; J gene: TRBJ2-7; CDR3 DNA: TGTGCCAGCAGTGAGGTAGCCCTGGACTTC; CDR3 protein: CASSEVALDF
clone size: -; D gene: -; V gene: TRBV15; J gene: TRBJ2-3; CDR3 DNA: TGTGCCACCAGCAGAGATGGGGGGCTGAGCACAGATACGCAGTATTTT; CDR3 protein: CATSRDGGLSTDTQYF
clone size: -; D gene: -; V gene: TRBV19; J gene: TRBJ1-5; CDR3 DNA: TGTGCCAGTAGTATCCCCAGGGAAGAACAGCCCCAGCATTTT; CDR3 protein: CASSIPREEQPQHF
clone size: -; D gene: -; V gene: TRBV5-1; J gene: TRBJ1-4; CDR3 DNA: TGCGCCAGCAGCAAGGGAGACAGTCTCAATGAAAAACTGTTTTTT; CDR3 protein: CASSKGDSLNEKLFF
clone size: -; D gene: -; V gene: TRBV18; J gene: TRBJ2-7; CDR3 DNA: TGTGCCAGCTCACCAGGCGGAGAGAGCTCCTACGAGCAGTACTTC; CDR3 protein: CASSPGGESSYEQYF
clone size: -; D gene: TRBD2; V gene: TRBV14; J gene: TRBJ2-7; CDR3 DNA: TGTGCCAGCAGCCCCGGGGGGGGCCTATACGAGCAGTACTTC; CDR3 protein: CASSPGGGLYEQYF
clone size: -; D gene: -; V gene: TRBV6-5; J gene: TRBJ2-1; CDR3 DNA: TGTGCCAGCAGCCCCGGGACGCACTCCTACAATGAGCAGTTCTTC; CDR3 protein: CASSPGTHSYNEQFF
clone size: -; D gene: TRBD1; V gene: TRBV19; J gene: TRBJ2-2; CDR3 DNA: TGTGCCAGTAGAGGGGGACAGTTGAACACCGGGGAGCTGTTTTTT; CDR3 protein: CASRGGQLNTGELFF
clone size: -; D gene: -; V gene: TRBV6-5; J gene: TRBJ1-2; CDR3 DNA: TGTGCCAGCAGTTCCCCAGGGGTGGATAACTATGGCTACACCTTC; CDR3 protein: CASSSPGVDNYGYTF